Below are 5 T cell receptor beta chains sequenced from a single sample in a study of cytomegalovirus exposure and HLA in healthy donors. The PCR had 60 Vbeta and 13 Jbeta primers. The assay was immunoSEQ multiplex PCR, and TCRdb's table has in-frame clones only and misses some. The sample consists of fewer than 200,000 clones, over 80% of them appearing once. The material sequenced was PBMCs. Receptors were obtained from a woman between 45 and 65 years old in good health and CMV-seropositive.

This chain connects TRBV30 to TRBJ1-1; perhaps TRBD1 as D (6 bases). This CDR3 comprises 14 residues. CDR1 GTSNPN and CDR2 SVGIG come from the germline V gene (reference sequence). V was shortened by 5 bases and J by 4 bases, with 17 bases between the two germline ends. The DNA for the CDR3 is TGTGCCTGGGGCGGGGGGCTGGTGGGCACTGAAGCTTTCTTT. Translating it yields CAWGGGLVGTEAFF.

The chain has TRBV7-2 and TRBJ1-5; TRBD1 is a possible D gene (5 bases). Germline-derived CDR1 and CDR2 are SGHTA and FQGNSA. V shed 2 bases and J shed 5 bases, with 10 bases lying between them. This CDR3 has 14 residues. In DNA form, the CDR3 reads TGTGCCAGCAGCTTAACGCAGGGCTATCAGCCCCAGCATTTT. Its protein product is CASSLTQGYQPQHF.

The chain employs TRBV7-2 and TRBJ1-2; no clear D gene. The CDR3 sequence is 14 residues long. With 0 bases removed from V and 5 bases from J, the gap between germline ends came to 10 bases. Germline CDR1 is SGHTA and CDR2 is FQGNSA. CDR3 DNA: TGTGCCAGCAGCTTAGCCGGGGTCAAGTATGGCTACACCTTC. It codes for CASSLAGVKYGYTF. Full variable domain (remainder filled in from reference TRBV7-2 and TRBJ1-2): GAGVSQSPSNKVTEKGKDVELRCDPISGHTALYWYRQSLGQGLEFLIYFQGNSAPDKSGLPSDRFSAERTGGSVSTLTIQRTQQEDSAVYLCASSLAGVKYGYTFGSGTRLTVV.

This chain connects TRBV7-2 to TRBJ2-7; 8 bases match TRBD1. Germline V gene lookup returns CDR1 SGHTA and CDR2 FQGNSA. The CDR3 is made up of 15 amino acids. The V segment lost 3 bases and the J segment 2 bases; nucleotides outside the gene matches: 6. CDR3 protein: CASSFGRTGPYEQYF. In DNA, the CDR3 is TGTGCCAGCAGCTTTGGACGGACAGGGCCCTACGAGCAGTACTTC.

This chain links TRBV5-5 with TRBJ2-1; possibly TRBD1 for D (5 bases). The CDR3 has 18 residues. CDR1 and CDR2 (germline): SGHKS, YYEKEE (reference sequence). V was pared by 4 bases and J by 2 bases, with 22 bases between. The CDR3 DNA is TGTGCCAGCAGCCCTGGGGTTGGCAGGGTTGGAACCTACAATGAGCAGTTCTTC. This codes for CASSPGVGRVGTYNEQFF.